The clone carrying this T cell receptor beta chain was detected once. The antigen is not known. A junction end diverges from the germline sequence, so it may reflect a read error. TCR alpha and beta CDR3 regions were amplified from RNA using iRepertoire nested multiplex PCR. TCRdb passed the multiplex PCR reads through MiXCR, listing each CDR3 protein once. This sample yields 400,000 or so distinct CDR3 sequences, of which approximately 42% are seen a single time; approximately 12% belongs to the top ten. The CDR3 is 14 amino acids. This specimen belongs to a study of glioma-infiltrating T cells. The wider study: Target coverage was about 4.5- to 11-fold for about a million blood T cells.

General study findings and limits: Gliomas, especially low-grade, showed above-expected tissue-blood divergence; non-neoplastic patients showed below. Tissue and blood shared very few CDR3 sequences. A blood CDR3 motif signature was depleted in highly divergent patients.

V and J are TRBV12-3 or TRBV12-4 and TRBJ1-1; 7 bases are a match to TRBD1. This clonotype was obtained from a human donor with low-grade glioma or glioblastoma, undergoing nonglioma brain surgery, or in good health (not recorded which). The specimen sequenced was glioma tissue, nonneoplastic brain tissue, or PBMCs (not recorded which). The CDR3 sequence: CASSFDRANAEAFF. CDR3 sequence (DNA): TGTGCCAGCAGTTTTGACAGGGCGAACGCTGAAGCTTTCTTT.